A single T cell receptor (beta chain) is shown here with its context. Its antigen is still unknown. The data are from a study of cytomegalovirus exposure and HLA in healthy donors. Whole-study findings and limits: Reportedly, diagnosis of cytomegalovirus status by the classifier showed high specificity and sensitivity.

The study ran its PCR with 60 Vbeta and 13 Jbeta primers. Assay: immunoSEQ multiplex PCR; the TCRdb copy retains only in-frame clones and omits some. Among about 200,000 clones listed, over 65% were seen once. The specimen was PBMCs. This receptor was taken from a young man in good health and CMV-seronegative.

CDR3 sequence (DNA): TGTGCCAGCAGTTTAGATCGAAGCGGGAGGACAGATACGCAGTATTTT. It specifies CASSLDRSGRTDTQYF. The genes are TRBV28 and TRBJ2-3; 9 bases are a match to TRBD2. V was clipped by 2 bases and J by 3 bases; unmatched bases: 6. Germline loops: CDR1 MDHEN, CDR2 SYDVKM. The CDR3 totals 16 residues.